The present T cell receptor (beta chain) was sequenced within a study of shared clonotypes between healthy human individuals. Study-wide points: There were few donors, and this limited the genetic and exposure-history diversity represented.

With respect to this clone: What it binds is unknown.

Per the germline V gene, CDR1 is MDHEN and CDR2 is SYDVKM. There are 15 residues in the CDR3. V dropped 6 bases and J dropped 6; count of bases not matched to a gene: 11. Adults of Caucasian background living in Nashville, Tennessee made up all donors. Replicate PCRs from sorted subsets contained roughly 220 ng DNA, which is around 30,000 T cell genomes. As originally analysed: Filtering differed for immunoSEQ, which gave only junction sequences without quality scores. Sequencing used immunoSEQ multiplex PCR; TCRdb keeps in-frame clones, though not all of them. V and J calls plus clone size are reproduced from that table; the DNA served to infer D and trimming. The sample has about 2.4 million clones, roughly 92% seen once.

This clonotype was obtained from a man between 18 and 29 years old in good health. V and J are TRBV28 and TRBJ2-1; 7 bases map to TRBD1. The sequencing input was naive CD4+ T cells sorted from blood. The subset was: CD45RA+ positively selected. CDR3 DNA: TGTGCCAGCAGACCCCGGCGGACAGGCTCCAATGAGCAGTTCTTC. It specifies CASRPRRTGSNEQFF. Using reference TRBV28 and TRBJ2-1 for the parts outside the CDR3, the full variable domain is DVKVTQSSRYLVKRTGEKVFLECVQDMDHENMFWYRQDPGLGLRLIYFSYDVKMKEKGDIPEGYSVSREKKERFSLILESASTNQTSMYLCASRPRRTGSNEQFFGPGTRLTVL.